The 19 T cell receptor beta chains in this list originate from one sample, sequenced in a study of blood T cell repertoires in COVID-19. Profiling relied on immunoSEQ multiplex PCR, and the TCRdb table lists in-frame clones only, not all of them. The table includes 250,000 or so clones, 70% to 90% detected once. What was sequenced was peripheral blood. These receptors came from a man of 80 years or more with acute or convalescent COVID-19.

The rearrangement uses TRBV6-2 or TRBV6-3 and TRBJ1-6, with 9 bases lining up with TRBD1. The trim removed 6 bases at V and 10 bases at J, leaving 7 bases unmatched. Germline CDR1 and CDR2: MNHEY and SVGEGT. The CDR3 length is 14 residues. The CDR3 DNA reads TGTGCCAGCAGCTCACAGGGGGCACGATCACCCCTCCACTTT. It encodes CASSSQGARSPLHF.

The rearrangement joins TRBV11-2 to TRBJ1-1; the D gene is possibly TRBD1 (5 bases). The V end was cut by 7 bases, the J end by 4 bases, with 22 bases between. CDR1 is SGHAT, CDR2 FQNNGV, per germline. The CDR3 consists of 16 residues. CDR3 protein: CASINLGGGTSTEAFF. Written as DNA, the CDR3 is TGTGCCAGCATCAATTTGGGGGGGGGTACGAGCACTGAAGCTTTCTTT.

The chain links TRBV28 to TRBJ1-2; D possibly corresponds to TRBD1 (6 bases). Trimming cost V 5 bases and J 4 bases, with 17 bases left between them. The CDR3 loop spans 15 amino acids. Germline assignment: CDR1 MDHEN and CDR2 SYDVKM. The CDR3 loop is CASSPGARVFYGYTF. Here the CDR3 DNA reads TGTGCCAGCAGTCCAGGGGCCAGGGTATTCTATGGCTACACCTTC.

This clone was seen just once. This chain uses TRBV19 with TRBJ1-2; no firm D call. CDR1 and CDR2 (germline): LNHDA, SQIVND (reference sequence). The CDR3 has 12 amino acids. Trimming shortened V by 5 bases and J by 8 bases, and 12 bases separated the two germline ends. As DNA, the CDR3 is TGTGCCAGTAGTCGCCTGCCGGGGGGCTACACCTTC. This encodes CASSRLPGGYTF. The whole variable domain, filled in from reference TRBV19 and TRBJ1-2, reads DGGITQSPKYLFRKEGQNVTLSCEQNLNHDAMYWYRQDPGQGLRLIYYSQIVNDFQKGDIAEGYSVSREKKESFPLTVTSAQKNPTAFYLCASSRLPGGYTFGSGTRLTVV.

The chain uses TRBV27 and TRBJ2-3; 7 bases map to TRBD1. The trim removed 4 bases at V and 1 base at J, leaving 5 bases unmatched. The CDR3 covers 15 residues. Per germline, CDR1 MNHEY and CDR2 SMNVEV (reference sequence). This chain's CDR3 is CASSSQGFGTDTQYF. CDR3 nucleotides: TGTGCCAGCAGTTCACAGGGGTTCGGCACAGATACGCAGTATTTT.

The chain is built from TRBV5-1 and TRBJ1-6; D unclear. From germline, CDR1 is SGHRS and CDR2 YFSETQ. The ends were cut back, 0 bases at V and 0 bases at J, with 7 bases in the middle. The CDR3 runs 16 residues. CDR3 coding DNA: TGCGCCAGCAGCTTGGGAGAAGCCTCCTATAATTCACCCCTCCACTTT. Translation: CASSLGEASYNSPLHF.

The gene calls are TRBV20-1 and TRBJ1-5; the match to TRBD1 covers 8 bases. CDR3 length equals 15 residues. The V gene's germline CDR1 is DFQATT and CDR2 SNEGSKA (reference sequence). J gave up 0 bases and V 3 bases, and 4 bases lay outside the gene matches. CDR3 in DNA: TGCAGTGCTAGTCGACAGGGGTATAGCAATCAGCCCCAGCATTTT. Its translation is CSASRQGYSNQPQHF.

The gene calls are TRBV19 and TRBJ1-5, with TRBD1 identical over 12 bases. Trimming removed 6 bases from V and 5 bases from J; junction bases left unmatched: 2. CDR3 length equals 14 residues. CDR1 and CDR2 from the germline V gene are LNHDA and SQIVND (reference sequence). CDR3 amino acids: CASSGTGGYQPQHF. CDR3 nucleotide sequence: TGTGCCAGTAGCGGGACAGGGGGCTATCAGCCCCAGCATTTT.

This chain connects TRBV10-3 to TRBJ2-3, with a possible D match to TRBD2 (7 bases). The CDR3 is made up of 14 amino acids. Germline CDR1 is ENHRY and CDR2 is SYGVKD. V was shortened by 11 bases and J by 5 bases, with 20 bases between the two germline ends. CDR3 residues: CALTPGGAGDTQYF. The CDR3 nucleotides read TGTGCCTTAACCCCTGGGGGGGCCGGAGATACGCAGTATTTT.

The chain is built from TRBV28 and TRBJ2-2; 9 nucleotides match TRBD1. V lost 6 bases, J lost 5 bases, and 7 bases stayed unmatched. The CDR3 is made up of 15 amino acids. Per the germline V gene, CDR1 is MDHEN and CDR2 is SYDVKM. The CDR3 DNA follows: TGTGCCAGCAGACCACAGGGGGCACGGACCGGGGAGCTGTTTTTT. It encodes CASRPQGARTGELFF.

The CDR3 nucleotides read TGTGCCAGCAGTCCCCCAGGGGCGAACACCGGGGAGCTGTTTTTT. It translates to CASSPPGANTGELFF. The chain is built from TRBV28 and TRBJ2-2, with a weak D call TRBD1 (6 bases). V was trimmed by 5 bases and J by 0 bases, leaving 10 bases between them. The CDR3 is 15 residues long. CDR1 and CDR2 from the germline V gene are MDHEN and SYDVKM.

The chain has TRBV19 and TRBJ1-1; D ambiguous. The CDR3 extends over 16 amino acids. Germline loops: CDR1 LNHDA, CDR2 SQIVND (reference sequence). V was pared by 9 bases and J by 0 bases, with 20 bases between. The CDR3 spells CASKSDRTAMNTEAFF. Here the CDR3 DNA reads TGTGCCAGCAAATCTGATAGGACTGCTATGAACACTGAAGCTTTCTTT.

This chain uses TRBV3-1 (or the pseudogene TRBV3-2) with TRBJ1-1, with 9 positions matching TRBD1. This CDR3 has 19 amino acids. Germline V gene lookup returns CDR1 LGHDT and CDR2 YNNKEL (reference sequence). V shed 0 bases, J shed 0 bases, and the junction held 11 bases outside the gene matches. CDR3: CASSQEPGTGTFMNTEAFF. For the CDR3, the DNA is TGTGCCAGCAGCCAAGAGCCCGGGACAGGGACCTTCATGAACACTGAAGCTTTCTTT.

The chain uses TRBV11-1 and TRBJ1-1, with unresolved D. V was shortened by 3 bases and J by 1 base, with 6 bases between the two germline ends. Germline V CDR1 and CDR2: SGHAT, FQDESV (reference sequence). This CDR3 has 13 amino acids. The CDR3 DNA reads TGTGCCAGCAGCTTTCTGGCGAACACTGAAGCTTTCTTT. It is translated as CASSFLANTEAFF.

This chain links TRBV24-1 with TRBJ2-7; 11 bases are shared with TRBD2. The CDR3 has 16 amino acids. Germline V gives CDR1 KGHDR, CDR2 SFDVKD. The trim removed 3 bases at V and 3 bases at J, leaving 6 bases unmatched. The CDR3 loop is CATSDPQLAGVYEQYF. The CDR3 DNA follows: TGTGCCACCAGTGATCCACAACTAGCGGGAGTCTACGAGCAGTACTTC.

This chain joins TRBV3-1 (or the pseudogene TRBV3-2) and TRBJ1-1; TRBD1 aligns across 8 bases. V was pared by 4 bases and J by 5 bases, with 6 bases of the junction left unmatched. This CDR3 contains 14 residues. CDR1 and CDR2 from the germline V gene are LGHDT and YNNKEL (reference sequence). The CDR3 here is CASSRLDRETEAFF. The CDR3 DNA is TGTGCCAGCAGCCGCCTGGACAGGGAGACTGAAGCTTTCTTT.

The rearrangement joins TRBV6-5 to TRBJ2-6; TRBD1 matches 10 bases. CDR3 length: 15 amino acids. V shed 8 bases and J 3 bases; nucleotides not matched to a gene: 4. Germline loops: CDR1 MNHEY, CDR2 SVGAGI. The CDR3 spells CASRQGAGGANVLTF. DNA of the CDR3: TGTGCCAGCCGACAGGGGGCAGGTGGGGCCAACGTCCTGACTTTC.

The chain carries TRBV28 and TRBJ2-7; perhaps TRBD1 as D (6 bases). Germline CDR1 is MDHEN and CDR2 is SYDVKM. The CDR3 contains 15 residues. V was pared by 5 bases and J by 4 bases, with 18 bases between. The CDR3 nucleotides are TGTGCCAGCAGTATAATCCCGACAGGACCTTACGAGCAGTACTTC. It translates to CASSIIPTGPYEQYF.

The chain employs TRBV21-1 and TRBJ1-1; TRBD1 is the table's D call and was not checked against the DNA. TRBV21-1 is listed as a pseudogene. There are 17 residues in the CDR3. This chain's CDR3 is CASSRPGQGSESTEAFF. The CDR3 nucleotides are TGTGCCAGCAGCCGACCGGGACAGGGGAGCGAAAGCACTGAAGCTTTCTTT.